Described below is a single TCR beta chain sequence and its context. Compared with germline, one end of the junction differs, possibly owing to a read error. Germline V gene lookup returns CDR1 SGHRS and CDR2 YFSETQ. The CDR3 sequence is 14 residues long. These data originate in a study of cytomegalovirus exposure and HLA in healthy donors. The PCR was carried out with 60 Vbeta primers and 13 Jbeta primers. Generated by immunoSEQ multiplex PCR, the TCRdb table keeps only in-frame clones and is missing some. The table includes approximately 75,000 clones, 80% detected once. Material: PBMCs. The chain employs TRBV5-1 and TRBJ1-2; TRBD1 is a possible D gene (5 bases). The sequence derives from a male donor in good health and CMV-seronegative. The CDR3 is CASRGRGINYGYPF. CDR3 in DNA: TGCGCCAGCAGGGGGCGCGGGATTAACTATGGCTACCCCTTC.